This T cell receptor (beta chain) was sequenced in a study of CD8 T cells in ankylosing spondylitis. Trimming cost V 2 bases and J 1 base, with 8 bases left between them. Germline V gene sequence: CDR1 ENHRY, CDR2 SYGVKD. The CDR3 consists of 14 residues. Concerning this clonotype: Antigen specificity is unknown.

Quantitative 5'-RACE with molecular barcodes was used to make the TCR beta libraries. One entry per CDR3 protein results from TCRdb running MiXCR on the 5' RACE reads. This sample carries 150,000 to 200,000 distinct CDR3 sequences, around 16% of them seen once, and the ten largest clones take about 7.6%. Study observations and caveats: Disease-linked clones reportedly showed significant enrichment in matched ankylosing spondylitis synovial fluid. Made up of fewer than ten highly homologous variants, a TCR beta motif appeared characteristic of ankylosing spondylitis blood.

The sequence was obtained from a male donor with ankylosing spondylitis or in good health (not recorded which). What was sequenced was blood, either unsorted or a sorted T cell fraction (not recorded which). This chain connects TRBV10-3 to TRBJ2-5; perhaps TRBD2 as D (5 bases). The CDR3 DNA is TGTGCCATCAGTGAGGGGGAGCTCCAAGAGACCCAGTACTTC. Translation gives CAISEGELQETQYF.